The rows below give T cell receptor beta chains drawn from one sample of a study of T cell repertoires in cytomegalovirus infection. In TCRdb, the reads were re-called with MiXCR into one record per CDR3 protein. Of approximately 500,000 distinct CDR3 sequences listed, 16% are singletons. Material for sequencing was CD8+ T cells from PBMCs. These receptor sequences come from a human donor in good health (CMV status not recorded). Some clones in this sample may be carry-over from other donors' samples. The CDR3 runs from the conserved cysteine through the conserved F or W. D genes are given only for firm matches. Clone size is given for some rows only: seen once, a few or many times, or a class if the clone is expanded.

V gene: TRBV7-3; J gene: TRBJ2-3; clone size: .; D gene: TRBD2; CDR3 DNA: TGTGCCAGCAGCTTAAGAAGCGGGGGAACAGATACGCAGTATTTT; CDR3 protein: CASSLRSGGTDTQYF
V gene: TRBV20-1; J gene: TRBJ2-3; clone size: few; D gene: TRBD2; CDR3 DNA: TGCAGTGCTAGAGAGCTAGCGGGAGGGCCTCACACAGATACGCAGTATTTT; CDR3 protein: CSARELAGGPHTDTQYF
V gene: TRBV5-1; J gene: TRBJ2-1; clone size: few; D gene: TRBD2; CDR3 DNA: TGCGCCAGCAGATCCGGGACTAGCGGGATAATACATGAGCAGTTCTTC; CDR3 protein: CASRSGTSGIIHEQFF
V gene: TRBV7-9; J gene: TRBJ2-3; clone size: .; D gene: .; CDR3 DNA: TGTGCCAGCTTTTTGGGGGGATCTGTTAGCACAGATACGCAGTATTTT; CDR3 protein: CASFLGGSVSTDTQYF
V gene: TRBV5-5; J gene: TRBJ1-6; clone size: few; D gene: .; CDR3 DNA: TGTGCCAGCAGCTTGGACAGCCACGCTACTAATTCACCCCTCCACTTT; CDR3 protein: CASSLDSHATNSPLHF
V gene: TRBV12-5; J gene: TRBJ1-4; clone size: many; D gene: .; CDR3 DNA: TGTGCTAGTGGTATTCCTCCTAATGAAAAACTGTTTTTT; CDR3 protein: CASGIPPNEKLFF
V gene: TRBV18; J gene: TRBJ1-1; clone size: .; D gene: .; CDR3 DNA: TGTGCCAGCTCACCCGAGACGGTGAACACTGAAGCTTTCTTT; CDR3 protein: CASSPETVNTEAFF
V gene: TRBV4-2; J gene: TRBJ2-3; clone size: once; D gene: .; CDR3 DNA: TGTGCCAGCAGCCAAGTGATAGATACGCAGTATTTT; CDR3 protein: CASSQVIDTQYF
V gene: TRBV7-6; J gene: TRBJ2-1; clone size: many; D gene: TRBD1; CDR3 DNA: TGTGCCAGCAGCTTAGAGGACAGGCCGGCCTTGAATGAGCAGTTCTTC; CDR3 protein: CASSLEDRPALNEQFF
V gene: TRBV5-1; J gene: TRBJ2-1; clone size: .; D gene: .; CDR3 DNA: TGCGCCAGCAGCCCCGACGGTGACGGGTCGTCCCATGAGCAGTTCTTC; CDR3 protein: CASSPDGDGSSHEQFF
V gene: TRBV7-9; J gene: TRBJ1-6; clone size: many; D gene: TRBD1; CDR3 DNA: TGTGCCAGCAGCAAGACAGGGGTAGAGAGATTATCACCCCTCCACTTT; CDR3 protein: CASSKTGVERLSPLHF
V gene: TRBV10-3; J gene: TRBJ2-5; clone size: few; D gene: TRBD1; CDR3 DNA: TGTGCCACGTTAGGGACAGGTAACGAGACCCAGTACTTC; CDR3 protein: CATLGTGNETQYF
V gene: TRBV13; J gene: TRBJ1-3; clone size: .; D gene: .; CDR3 DNA: TGTGCCAGCAGCCCTCGGGGGGATGGTAATGGAAACACCATATATTTT; CDR3 protein: CASSPRGDGNGNTIYF
V gene: TRBV28; J gene: TRBJ2-3; clone size: many; D gene: TRBD2; CDR3 DNA: TGTGCCAGCAAACTAGCGGGAGAGACAGATACGCAGTATTTT; CDR3 protein: CASKLAGETDTQYF
V gene: TRBV12-3/TRBV12-4; J gene: TRBJ2-1; clone size: many; D gene: .; CDR3 DNA: TGTGCCAGCAGTTTAAAGGGTGAGCAGTTCTTC; CDR3 protein: CASSLKGEQFF
V gene: TRBV13; J gene: TRBJ2-7; clone size: few; D gene: .; CDR3 DNA: TGTGCCAGCAGCCCCGGGAGGGGGCCCACCTACGAGCAGTACTTC; CDR3 protein: CASSPGRGPTYEQYF
V gene: TRBV9; J gene: TRBJ1-5; clone size: .; D gene: .; CDR3 DNA: TGTGCCAGCAACCAGGGAACTAGCAATCAGCCCCAGCATTTT; CDR3 protein: CASNQGTSNQPQHF
V gene: TRBV19; J gene: TRBJ1-2; clone size: few; D gene: TRBD1; CDR3 DNA: TGTGCCAGTAGTATCGACAGGGATGTTGGCTACACCTTC; CDR3 protein: CASSIDRDVGYTF
V gene: TRBV12-5; J gene: TRBJ2-7; clone size: few; D gene: .; CDR3 DNA: TGTGCTAGTGCCGGGCCATCCTACGAGCAGTACTTC; CDR3 protein: CASAGPSYEQYF
V gene: TRBV7-9; J gene: TRBJ1-1; clone size: many; D gene: TRBD1; CDR3 DNA: TGTGCCAGCAGCCAAATCCACCGGGACAGGGGACGTATCGAAGCTTTCTTT; CDR3 protein: CASSQIHRDRGRIEAFF
V gene: TRBV10-2; J gene: TRBJ2-2; clone size: many; D gene: .; CDR3 DNA: TGCGCCAGCTACGACCCGGCCGAGGAACTGTTTTTT; CDR3 protein: CASYDPAEELFF
V gene: TRBV19; J gene: TRBJ1-1; clone size: few; D gene: TRBD1; CDR3 DNA: TGTGCCAGTAGTATAGCGGTTGGGCCAGGGGGGAACACTGAAGCTTTCTTT; CDR3 protein: CASSIAVGPGGNTEAFF
V gene: TRBV29-1; J gene: TRBJ2-7; clone size: few; D gene: .; CDR3 DNA: TGCAGCGTTGAAGTACGGGGCAGCACCTACGAGCAGTACTTC; CDR3 protein: CSVEVRGSTYEQYF
V gene: TRBV7-9; J gene: TRBJ2-5; clone size: many; D gene: TRBD2; CDR3 DNA: TGTGCCAGCAGCCTACTAAATGGACTAGCGGAGGAGACCCAGTACTTC; CDR3 protein: CASSLLNGLAEETQYF
V gene: TRBV25-1; J gene: TRBJ1-6; clone size: few; D gene: .; CDR3 DNA: TGTGCCAGCACTTGGGCCTATAATTCACCCCTCCACTTT; CDR3 protein: CASTWAYNSPLHF
V gene: TRBV11-2; J gene: TRBJ1-1; clone size: .; D gene: .; CDR3 DNA: TGTGCCAGCAGCATTCCGGACGGTGAGAAGAAGGGAGCTTTCTTT; CDR3 protein: CASSIPDGEKKGAFF
V gene: TRBV12-3/TRBV12-4; J gene: TRBJ1-3; clone size: few; D gene: TRBD1; CDR3 DNA: TGTGCCAGCAGTTTCCCGGGACAGGGGGCCGGGGGAAACACCATATATTTT; CDR3 protein: CASSFPGQGAGGNTIYF